This passage covers 22 T cell receptor beta chains from one sample sequenced in a study of response to subunit inactivated influenza vaccine. TCRdb reanalysed the RT-PCR reads using MiXCR and keeps one entry per CDR3 protein. The sample has about 780,000 distinct CDR3 sequences, roughly 18% seen once; the top ten hold roughly a tenth. The material sequenced was PBMCs from blood, taken 5 days after vaccination. These receptors all come from a man aged 50 to 60 who received an inactivated influenza vaccine.

The table lists this clonotype with many counts. The germline gene is not matched at one end of the junction; a read error may be the cause. This chain uses TRBV5-1 with TRBJ2-7; 7 bases map to TRBD1. This CDR3 has 14 amino acids. The germline CDR1 and CDR2 sequences are SGHRS and YFSETQ. The CDR3 protein is CASSSRTGAYEQYF. Here the CDR3 DNA reads TGTGCCAGCAGTTCCCGGACAGGAGCCTACGAGCAGTACTTC.

This clonotype was counted only a few times. The chain combines TRBV6-1 with TRBJ1-1; no clear D gene. This CDR3 has 13 residues. V shed 6 bases and J shed 12 bases, with 20 bases lying between them. Germline lookup yields CDR1 MNHNS and CDR2 SASEGT. CDR3 in DNA: TGTGCCAGCAGCCCCAGAGGAGTTCGCAGAACTTTCTTT. Protein sequence: CASSPRGVRRTFF.

V and J are TRBV11-2 and TRBJ2-7; 8 nucleotides agree with TRBD1. With 1 base clipped from V and 0 bases from J, the junction kept 11 bases outside the gene matches. The length of the CDR3 is 18 residues. The germline V gene has CDR1 SGHAT and CDR2 FQNNGV. The DNA of the CDR3 is TGTGCCAGCAGCTTAGGGGTCCGACAGGGGACGAGCTCCTACGAGCAGTACTTC. Its translation: CASSLGVRQGTSSYEQYF.

This rearrangement joins TRBV20-1 to TRBJ2-7; 8 nucleotides match TRBD1. From germline, CDR1 is DFQATT and CDR2 SNEGSKA (reference sequence). Trimming removed 6 bases from V and 6 bases from J; junction bases left unmatched: 13. The CDR3 loop spans 14 amino acids. CDR3 coding DNA: TGCAGTGCCAGAAGGACAGGGATTTACTCCGAGCAGTACTTC. Protein product: CSARRTGIYSEQYF.

This clonotype was seen a handful of times. J is TRBJ2-5 and V is TRBV20-1; 8 bases align to TRBD2. CDR1 is DFQATT and CDR2 is SNEGSKA in the germline V gene (reference sequence). The trim removed 4 bases at V and 4 bases at J, leaving 5 bases unmatched. The CDR3 spans 13 residues. The chain's CDR3 is CSANGRALETQYF. Here the CDR3 DNA reads TGCAGTGCTAACGGGAGGGCCCTAGAGACCCAGTACTTC.

This clonotype was seen more than once but under ten times. The chain employs TRBV2 and TRBJ2-7; TRBD2 matches at 7 bases. The CDR3 extends over 13 amino acids. V gave up 8 bases and J gave up 2 bases; unmatched junction bases: 6. Germline loops: CDR1 SNHLY, CDR2 FYNNEI. The CDR3 nucleotides are TGTGCCAGCGCCGGGGGAGGGGCCTACGAGCAGTACTTC. It yields the protein CASAGGGAYEQYF.

This clonotype was detected only a few times. This chain joins TRBV6-1 and TRBJ2-5; D ambiguous. The V end was cut by 6 bases, the J end by 4 bases, with 12 bases between. Germline V gene sequence: CDR1 MNHNS, CDR2 SASEGT. The CDR3 sequence is 13 residues long. As DNA, the CDR3 is TGTGCCAGCAGCCTAGGATGGCGAGAGACCCAGTACTTC. This codes for CASSLGWRETQYF.

The V call is TRBV20-1, the J call TRBJ2-3; weak D call: TRBD2 (7 bases). CDR1 and CDR2 (germline): DFQATT, SNEGSKA (reference sequence). The ends were cut back, 3 bases at V and 4 bases at J, with 14 bases in the middle. This CDR3 is built from 14 residues. This chain's CDR3 is CSASRGGAPDTQYF. CDR3 coding DNA: TGCAGTGCTAGTCGTGGGGGGGCCCCAGATACGCAGTATTTT.

This clonotype was seen ten or more times. The rearrangement links TRBV7-9 to TRBJ1-2; 9 bases fit TRBD1. The V segment lost 6 bases and the J segment 2 bases; nucleotides outside the gene matches: 7. Germline V gene lookup returns CDR1 SEHNR and CDR2 FQNEAQ (reference sequence). The CDR3 covers 15 residues. CDR3 residues: CASRLPGQGNYGYTF. For the CDR3, the DNA is TGTGCCAGCAGGCTACCGGGACAGGGAAACTATGGCTACACCTTC.

There are many counts of this clonotype. This chain uses TRBV7-3 with TRBJ2-1, with 10 bases lining up with TRBD2. V lost 0 bases, J lost 5 bases, and 7 bases stayed unmatched. Germline CDR1 reads SGHTA; CDR2 reads FQGTGA. The CDR3 length is 17 residues. The CDR3: CASSLTTTSGTHNEQFF. The CDR3, as DNA: TGTGCCAGCAGCTTAACGACCACTAGCGGGACCCACAATGAGCAGTTCTTC.

This clonotype was counted only a few times. The V and J genes are TRBV4-3 and TRBJ2-4; 7 positions match TRBD1. The CDR3 sequence is 15 residues long. CDR1 and CDR2 from the germline V gene are LGHNA and YSLEER. Losses at the gene ends were 1 base for V and 8 bases for J; bases not matched to a gene: 8. CDR3 coding DNA: TGCGCCAGCAGCCAAGCCTGGGGACAGTGGGACATTCAGTACTTC. As protein: CASSQAWGQWDIQYF.

This clonotype turned up a few times. This chain connects TRBV18 to TRBJ2-1, with D perhaps TRBD2 (6 bases). CDR1 is KGHSH, CDR2 LQKENI, per germline. CDR3 size: 15 residues. The germline V and J ends were trimmed by 1 base and 3 bases, with 10 bases remaining between them. CDR3 loop: CASSPRLDLYNEQFF. As DNA, the CDR3 is TGTGCCAGCTCACCACGACTAGACCTCTACAATGAGCAGTTCTTC.

The V call is TRBV7-9, the J call TRBJ2-7, with no clear D. The CDR3 runs 15 residues. Germline CDR1 and CDR2: SEHNR and FQNEAQ (reference sequence). V gave up 3 bases and J gave up 1 base, with 13 bases separating them. The CDR3 is CASSFDTEGSYEQYF. The CDR3 DNA sequence: TGTGCCAGCAGCTTCGACACCGAAGGGTCCTACGAGCAGTACTTC.

This rearrangement joins TRBV4-2 to TRBJ2-2; 8 nucleotides align to TRBD2. Trimming cost V 1 base and J 1 base; bases outside gene matches: 5. There are 17 residues in the CDR3. CDR1 and CDR2 from the germline V gene are LGHNA and YNFKEQ. The CDR3 region has the DNA TGTGCCAGCAGCCAAGTCTTCAGCGGGGGGAACACCGGGGAGCTGTTTTTT. Translating gives CASSQVFSGGNTGELFF.

V is TRBV6-2 or TRBV6-3 and J is TRBJ2-7, with a weak D call TRBD1 (6 bases). Germline CDR1 reads MNHEY; CDR2 reads SVGEGT. CDR3 length: 14 amino acids. V lost 4 bases and J lost 5, with 15 bases in between. The CDR3 DNA follows: TGTGCCAGCAGTTCACCCAGGGGTCGGAACGAGCAGTACTTC. It is translated as CASSSPRGRNEQYF.

CDR3 in amino acids: CSASRDPGAVGEQFF. Here the CDR3 DNA reads TGCAGTGCTAGTCGAGACCCGGGGGCGGTGGGTGAGCAGTTCTTC. The chain recombines TRBV20-1 with TRBJ2-1; D could derive from TRBD1 or TRBD2 (6 bases each). V was shortened by 3 bases and J by 9 bases, with 21 bases between the two germline ends. CDR1 is DFQATT, CDR2 SNEGSKA, per germline (reference sequence). The CDR3 is made up of 15 amino acids.

This clonotype was found many times. The gene calls are TRBV20-1 and TRBJ2-1; the D gene is possibly TRBD1 (5 bases). Germline loops: CDR1 DFQATT, CDR2 SNEGSKA (reference sequence). Trimming shortened V by 1 base and J by 4 bases, and 8 bases separated the two germline ends. The CDR3 spans 13 residues. The CDR3 nucleotides read TGCAGTGCTAGAGTGACAGTATACAATGAGCAGTTCTTC. It specifies CSARVTVYNEQFF.

The V and J genes are TRBV28 and TRBJ2-3; 12 positions match TRBD2. After removal of 6 bases from V and 0 bases from J, the junction contained 7 bases not matched to a gene. CDR1 MDHEN and CDR2 SYDVKM come from the germline V gene. The length of the CDR3 is 17 residues. This CDR3 reads CASSIRTSGVSTDTQYF. The CDR3 bases are TGTGCCAGCAGCATCCGGACTAGCGGGGTTAGCACAGATACGCAGTATTTT.

The chain has TRBV29-1 and TRBJ2-1, with TRBD2 identical over 13 bases. Germline CDR1 is SQVTM and CDR2 is ANQGSEA. The CDR3 is 14 residues long. V lost 6 bases to trimming and J lost 7 bases; unmatched junction nucleotides: 6. This CDR3 is CSVNGLAGVNEQFF. CDR3 coding DNA: TGCAGCGTCAATGGACTAGCGGGAGTAAATGAGCAGTTCTTC.

This chain links TRBV15 with TRBJ2-7; 7 nucleotides match TRBD2. Germline V gives CDR1 LNHNV, CDR2 YYDKDF (reference sequence). V was clipped by 4 bases and J by 13 bases; unmatched bases: 13. The CDR3 has 13 residues. CDR3 protein: CATSTYREVDRYF. Written as DNA, the CDR3 is TGTGCCACCAGCACTTACCGGGAGGTCGACCGCTACTTC.

This clonotype appeared a few times. The chain employs TRBV27 and TRBJ2-2; 11 nucleotides line up with TRBD2. Looked up from germline, CDR1 is MNHEY and CDR2 is SMNVEV (reference sequence). CDR3 length: 16 amino acids. V gave up 0 bases and J gave up 4 bases; unmatched junction bases: 1. CDR3 coding DNA: TGTGCCAGCAGTTTATCTCTAGCGGGGGGCACCGGGGAGCTGTTTTTT. Residues: CASSLSLAGGTGELFF.

Only a few counts were recorded for this clonotype. The chain joins TRBV3-1 to TRBJ1-5; TRBD1 matches 9 bases. J lost 6 bases, V lost 1 base, and 1 base had no gene match. This CDR3 is built from 14 residues. From germline, CDR1 is LGHDT and CDR2 YNNKEL (reference sequence). CDR3 coding DNA: TGTGCCAGCAGCCAAGCGACAGGGGGTCAGCCCCAGCATTTT. Protein sequence: CASSQATGGQPQHF.